Below are 15 T cell receptor beta chains sequenced from a single sample in a study of OX40 agonist ivuxolimab in advanced cancers. The method behind the library was the immunoSEQ multiplex PCR assay. This immuneACCESS table, as held by TCRdb, lists in-frame sequences with V and J called but not all clones. Of the missing ones, under half trace to an unresolved V gene in checked studies; the others have no known cause. The sample yields over 20,000 clones; 85% were counted once. More than 25% of the sample lies in the top ten. The sample here was CD4+ or CD8+ T cells sorted from blood, taken in a trial of the OX40 agonist ivuxolimab. These receptors all come from an adult with an advanced solid tumor such as melanoma, head and neck, liver or kidney cancer.

The rearrangement joins TRBV19 to TRBJ1-2; D perhaps matches TRBD1 (5 bases). Trimming removed 4 bases from V and 4 bases from J, with 13 bases in between. CDR3 size: 14 residues. Germline CDR1 and CDR2: LNHDA and SQIVND (reference sequence). For the CDR3, the DNA is TGTGCCAGTAGTAACGCCAGGGTTGGCTATGGCTACACCTTC. It is translated as CASSNARVGYGYTF.

This sequence joins TRBV28 and TRBJ1-2, with 9 bases identical to TRBD1. Germline V gene lookup returns CDR1 MDHEN and CDR2 SYDVKM. After removal of 4 bases from V and 4 bases from J, the junction contained 7 bases not matched to a gene. The CDR3 spans 15 residues. CDR3 sequence: CASSWDRDYLYGYTF. The CDR3 DNA reads TGTGCCAGCAGTTGGGACAGGGACTACCTCTATGGCTACACCTTC.

The chain combines TRBV29-1 with TRBJ2-5, with no clear D. Germline values: CDR1 SQVTM, CDR2 ANQGSEA. The CDR3 consists of 14 residues. Trimming pared 0 bases from V and 1 base from J, leaving 9 bases between. The DNA of the CDR3 is TGCAGCGTTGAAGATTGGACGGTCCAAGAGACCCAGTACTTC. Protein: CSVEDWTVQETQYF. Supplemented by reference TRBV29-1 and TRBJ2-5, the full variable domain reads SAVISQKPSRDICQRGTSLTIQCQVDSQVTMMFWYRQQPGQSLTLIATANQGSEATYESGFVIDKFPISRPNLTFSTLTVSNMSPEDSSIYLCSVEDWTVQETQYFGPGTRLLVL.

The J gene is TRBJ1-1, the V gene TRBV5-6, with D hard to call. The length of the CDR3 is 15 residues. The germline gives CDR1 SGHDT, CDR2 YYEEEE. Between the trimmed V and J ends, which lost 4 bases and 2 bases, there was a span of 15 bases. The chain's CDR3 is CASSLVEGINTEAFF. CDR3 nucleotides: TGTGCCAGCAGCCTGGTCGAGGGAATTAACACTGAAGCTTTCTTT. The entire variable domain, with the rest obtained from reference TRBV5-6 and TRBJ1-1, is as follows: DAGVTQSPTHLIKTRGQQVTLRCSPKSGHDTVSWYQQALGQGPQFIFQYYEEEERQRGNFPDRFSGHQFPNYSSELNVNALLLGDSALYLCASSLVEGINTEAFFGQGTRLTVV.

The chain recombines TRBV5-4 with TRBJ2-4, with TRBD2 identical over 7 bases. The V and J ends lost 2 bases and 6 bases, in that order; junction bases with no gene match: 5. CDR3 length equals 14 residues. Per the germline V gene, CDR1 is SGHNT and CDR2 is YYREEE (reference sequence). The CDR3 DNA reads TGTGCCAGCAGCTTCTGGGGGGGAACAAACATTCAGTACTTC. It codes for CASSFWGGTNIQYF.

The V call is TRBV5-6, the J call TRBJ1-1; D remains ambiguous. The CDR3 spans 12 residues. Trimming took 0 bases from V and 6 from J, leaving 6 bases between them. Germline-derived CDR1 and CDR2 are SGHDT and YYEEEE. The CDR3 loop is CASSLGTSEAFF. CDR3 coding DNA: TGTGCCAGCAGCTTGGGTACGTCTGAAGCTTTCTTT.

The chain couples TRBV13 to TRBJ2-2; possible D gene TRBD2, 6 bases. The germline V gene encodes CDR1 PRHDT and CDR2 FYEKMQ (reference sequence). The CDR3 extends over 15 amino acids. The V gene lost 5 bases and the J gene lost 6 bases, with 16 bases spanning the gap. The CDR3 is CASSPAGGIAGELFF. DNA for the CDR3: TGTGCCAGCAGCCCAGCAGGAGGGATAGCCGGGGAGCTGTTTTTT.

V usage is TRBV7-2 and J usage is TRBJ2-2; D tentatively fits TRBD1 or TRBD2 (5 bases each). Trimming stripped 4 bases from V and 6 bases from J, with 18 bases between. Germline V CDR1 and CDR2: SGHTA, FQGNSA. CDR3 length equals 16 residues. The CDR3 spells CASSYPGALGAGELFF. In nucleotides, the CDR3 is TGTGCCAGCAGCTACCCCGGGGCTCTCGGGGCCGGGGAGCTGTTTTTT.

Turning to this clone: One junction end disagrees with the germline gene, perhaps due to a read error. The chain recombines TRBV2 with TRBJ1-6; D is unresolved. Germline CDR1 is SNHLY and CDR2 is FYNNEI. CDR3 length equals 12 residues. The CDR3 DNA sequence: TGTGCCAGCAGTGAATATAACTCACCCCTCCACTTT. This codes for CASSEYNSPLHF. The complete variable domain, with remaining parts taken from reference TRBV2 and TRBJ1-6, reads EPEVTQTPSHQVTQMGQEVILRCVPISNHLYFYWYRQILGQKVEFLVSFYNNEISEKSEIFDDQFSVERPDGSNFTLKIRSTKLEDSAMYFCASSEYNSPLHFGNGTRLTVT.

J is TRBJ2-3 and V is TRBV7-3; no clear D gene. CDR1 is SGHTA and CDR2 is FQGTGA in the germline V gene. V lost 6 bases and J lost 0, with 13 bases in between. The CDR3 has 15 amino acids. The DNA of the CDR3 is TGTGCCAGCAGTTCCGAGGCGAGAAGCACAGATACGCAGTATTTT. It encodes CASSSEARSTDTQYF.

The chain couples TRBV6-1 to TRBJ1-1; a possible D gene is TRBD1 (6 bases). This CDR3 comprises 14 residues. Germline CDR1 is MNHNS and CDR2 is SASEGT. The V end was cut by 5 bases, the J end by 3 bases, with 13 bases between. CDR3 loop: CASSPPGVDTEAFF. In DNA form, the CDR3 reads TGTGCCAGCAGTCCCCCAGGGGTGGACACTGAAGCTTTCTTT.

The gene calls are TRBV5-6 and TRBJ2-1; TRBD2 matches 9 bases. CDR3 size: 14 residues. The trim removed 3 bases at V and 5 bases at J, leaving 3 bases unmatched. CDR1 and CDR2 (germline): SGHDT, YYEEEE. CDR3 residues: CASSWGLADNEQFF. The CDR3 DNA follows: TGTGCCAGCAGCTGGGGACTAGCAGACAATGAGCAGTTCTTC.

The J gene is TRBJ2-1, the V gene TRBV5-1; 13 bases line up with TRBD2. This CDR3 has 15 amino acids. Trimming cost V 3 bases and J 9 bases; bases outside gene matches: 6. Germline values: CDR1 SGHRS, CDR2 YFSETQ. Here the CDR3 reads CASSWTSGSRVEQFF. The CDR3 bases are TGCGCCAGCAGCTGGACTAGCGGGAGTAGGGTTGAGCAGTTCTTC.

This clone is judged medium-sized (0.01 to 0.1%). This chain uses TRBV30 with TRBJ1-3; D ambiguous. This CDR3 spans 13 amino acids. V gave up 8 bases and J gave up 4 bases, with 15 bases separating them. CDR1 and CDR2 (germline): GTSNPN, SVGIG (reference sequence). CDR3 coding DNA: TGTGCCGGGGTCGGCAGGAGGGGAAACACCATATATTTT. Amino acid sequence: CAGVGRRGNTIYF.

The chain couples TRBV6-7 to TRBJ2-3, with 9 bases fitting TRBD1. TRBV6-7 is an ORF; its function is uncertain. This CDR3 comprises 14 residues. V was pared by 5 bases and J by 4 bases, with 4 bases of the junction left unmatched. The CDR3 DNA follows: TGTGCCAGCAGTGATGGACAGGGGTCAGATACGCAGTATTTT. It translates to CASSDGQGSDTQYF.